This TCR beta chain was observed in a study of CD8+CD57+ T cells in acquired aplastic anemia. The V and J ends lost 5 bases and 0 bases respectively, with 20 bases between them. CDR3 length equals 18 residues. CD8+CD57+ cell expansion had been shown by flow cytometry in patients chosen for sequencing. No therapy was given to patients before blood sampling. Profiles of TCR beta VDJ and CDR3 were generated from a genomic DNA template. TCRdb itself ran the reads through MiXCR, one entry per CDR3 protein. The table shows 150,000 to 200,000 distinct CDR3 sequences, with 40% to 60% occurring only once. This clonotype has a count of ten or more.

The material sequenced was sorted CD4+, CD8+, or CD8+CD57+ T cells (not recorded which) from PBMCs. The V and J genes are TRBV12-3 or TRBV12-4 and TRBJ2-1; D ambiguous. This clonotype originated in a human donor with aplastic anemia. CDR3 DNA sequence: TGTGCCAGCAGTACTATGACACCTAAGCCCCGCTCCTACAATGAGCAGTTCTTC. As protein: CASSTMTPKPRSYNEQFF.